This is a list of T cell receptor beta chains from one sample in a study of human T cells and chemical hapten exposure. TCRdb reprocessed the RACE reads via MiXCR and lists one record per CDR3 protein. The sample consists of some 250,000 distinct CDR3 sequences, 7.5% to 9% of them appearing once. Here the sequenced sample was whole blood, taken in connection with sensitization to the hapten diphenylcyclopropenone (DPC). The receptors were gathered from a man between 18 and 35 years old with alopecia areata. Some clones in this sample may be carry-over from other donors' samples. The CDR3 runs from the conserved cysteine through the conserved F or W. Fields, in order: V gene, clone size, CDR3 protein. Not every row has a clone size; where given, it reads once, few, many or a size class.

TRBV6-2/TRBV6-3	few	CASSLRGLAGGEISSYNEQFF
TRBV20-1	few	CSARGPSGVSETQYF
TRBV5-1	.	CASSLVGQGALETQYF
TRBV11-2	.	CASTQMTVSTDTQYF
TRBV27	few	CASSLWSEGGNQPQHF
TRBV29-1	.	CAGNRASYNEQFF
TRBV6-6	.	CASTIRQNREPGTEAFF
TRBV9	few	CASSGGGTPTYEQYF
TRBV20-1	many	CSANSWTGKNIQYF
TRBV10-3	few	CAISEYLGENGNQPQHF
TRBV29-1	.	CSSRDSSQAFF
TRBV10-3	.	CAISGRDWNSEAFF
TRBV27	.	CASSSSGSTNYGYTF
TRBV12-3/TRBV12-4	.	CASSTSAGQETQYF
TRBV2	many	CASSEPRTGLNTEAFF
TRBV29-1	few	CSVGQASVQYF
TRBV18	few	CASSPLLKSPTYEQYF
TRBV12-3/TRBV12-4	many	CASSPARTDTQYF
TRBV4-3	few	CASSQESAGVGQETQYF
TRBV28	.	CATGTDTQYF